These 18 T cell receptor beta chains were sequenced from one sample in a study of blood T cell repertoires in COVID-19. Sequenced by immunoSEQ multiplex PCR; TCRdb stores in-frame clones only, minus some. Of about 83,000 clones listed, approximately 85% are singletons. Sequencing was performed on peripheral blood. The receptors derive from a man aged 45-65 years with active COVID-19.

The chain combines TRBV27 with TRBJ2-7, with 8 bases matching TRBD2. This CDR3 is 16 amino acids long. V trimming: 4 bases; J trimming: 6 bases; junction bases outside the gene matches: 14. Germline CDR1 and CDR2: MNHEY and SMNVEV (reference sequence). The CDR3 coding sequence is TGTGCCAGCAGTTCGGAAGGGACGGGGCGGGGGGTCGAGCAGTACTTC. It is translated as CASSSEGTGRGVEQYF.

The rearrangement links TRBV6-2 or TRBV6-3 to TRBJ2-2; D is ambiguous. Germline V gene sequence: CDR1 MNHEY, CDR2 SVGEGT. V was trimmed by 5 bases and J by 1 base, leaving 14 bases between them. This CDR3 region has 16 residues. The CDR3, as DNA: TGTGCCAGCAGTAATAACAGAAGGAAGAACACCGGGGAGCTGTTTTTT. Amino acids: CASSNNRRKNTGELFF.

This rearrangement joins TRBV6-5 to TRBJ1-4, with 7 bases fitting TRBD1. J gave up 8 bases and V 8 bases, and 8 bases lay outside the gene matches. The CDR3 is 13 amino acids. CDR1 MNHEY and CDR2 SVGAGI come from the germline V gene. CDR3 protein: CASGGTAGEKLFF. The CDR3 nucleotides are TGTGCCAGCGGGGGGACAGCAGGAGAAAAACTGTTTTTT.

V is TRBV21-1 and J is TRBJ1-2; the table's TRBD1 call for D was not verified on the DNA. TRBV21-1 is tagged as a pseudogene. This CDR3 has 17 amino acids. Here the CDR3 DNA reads TGTGCCAGCAGCAAAGAGGGGGGACAGGGGGCCAGTTATGGCTACACCTTC. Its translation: CASSKEGGQGASYGYTF.

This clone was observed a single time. This chain's CDR3 is CASSLRERGPNTEAFF. DNA for the CDR3: TGTGCCAGTAGTCTCCGTGAGAGGGGGCCTAACACTGAAGCTTTCTTT. The V gene is TRBV19, the J gene TRBJ1-1, with 7 bases that match TRBD1. Looked up from germline, CDR1 is LNHDA and CDR2 is SQIVND (reference sequence). V was pared by 5 bases and J by 2 bases, with 11 bases of the junction left unmatched. This CDR3 region has 16 residues.

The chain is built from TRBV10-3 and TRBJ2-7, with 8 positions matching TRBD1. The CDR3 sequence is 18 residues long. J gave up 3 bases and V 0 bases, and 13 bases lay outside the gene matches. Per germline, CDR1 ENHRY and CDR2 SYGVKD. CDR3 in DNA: TGTGCCATCAGTGAGTCGACTAAAGGGGACAGGCTAAGCTACGAGCAGTACTTC. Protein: CAISESTKGDRLSYEQYF.

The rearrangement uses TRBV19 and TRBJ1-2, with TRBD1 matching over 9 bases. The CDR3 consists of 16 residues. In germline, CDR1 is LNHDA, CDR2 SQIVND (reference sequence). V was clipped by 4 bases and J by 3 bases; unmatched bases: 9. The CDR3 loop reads CASSNPGQGIYYGYTF. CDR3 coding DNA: TGTGCCAGTAGTAACCCGGGACAGGGAATATACTATGGCTACACCTTC. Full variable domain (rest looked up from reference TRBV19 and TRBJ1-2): DGGITQSPKYLFRKEGQNVTLSCEQNLNHDAMYWYRQDPGQGLRLIYYSQIVNDFQKGDIAEGYSVSREKKESFPLTVTSAQKNPTAFYLCASSNPGQGIYYGYTFGSGTRLTVV.

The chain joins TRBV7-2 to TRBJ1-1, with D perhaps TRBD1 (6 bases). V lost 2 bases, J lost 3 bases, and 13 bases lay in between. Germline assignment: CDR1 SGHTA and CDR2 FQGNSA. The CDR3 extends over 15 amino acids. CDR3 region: CASSLNREGDTEAFF. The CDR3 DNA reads TGTGCCAGCAGCTTAAACAGGGAAGGTGACACTGAAGCTTTCTTT.

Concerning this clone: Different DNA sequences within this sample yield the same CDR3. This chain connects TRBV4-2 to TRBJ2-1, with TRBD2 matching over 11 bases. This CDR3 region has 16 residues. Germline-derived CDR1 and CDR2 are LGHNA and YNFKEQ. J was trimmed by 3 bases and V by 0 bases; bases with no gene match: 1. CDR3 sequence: CASSQDGTSGYNEQFF. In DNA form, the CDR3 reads TGTGCCAGCAGCCAAGACGGGACTAGCGGCTACAATGAGCAGTTCTTC.

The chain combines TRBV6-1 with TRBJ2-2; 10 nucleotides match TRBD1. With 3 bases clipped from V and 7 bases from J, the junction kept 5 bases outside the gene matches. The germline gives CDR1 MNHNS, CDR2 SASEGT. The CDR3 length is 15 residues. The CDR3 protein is CASSDGGTGVGELFF. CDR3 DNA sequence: TGTGCCAGCAGTGATGGGGGGACAGGGGTCGGGGAGCTGTTTTTT.

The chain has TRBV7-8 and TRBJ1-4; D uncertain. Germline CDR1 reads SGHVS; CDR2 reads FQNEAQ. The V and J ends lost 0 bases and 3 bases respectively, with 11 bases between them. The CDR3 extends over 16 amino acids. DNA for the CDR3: TGTGCCAGCAGCTTAGCGGTGGGCCGATCTAATGAAAAACTGTTTTTT. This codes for CASSLAVGRSNEKLFF.

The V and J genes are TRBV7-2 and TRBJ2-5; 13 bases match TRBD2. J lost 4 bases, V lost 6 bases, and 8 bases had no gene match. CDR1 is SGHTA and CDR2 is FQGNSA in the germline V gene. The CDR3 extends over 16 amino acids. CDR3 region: CASSWAGTSGTETQYF. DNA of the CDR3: TGTGCCAGCAGTTGGGCCGGGACTAGCGGGACAGAGACCCAGTACTTC.

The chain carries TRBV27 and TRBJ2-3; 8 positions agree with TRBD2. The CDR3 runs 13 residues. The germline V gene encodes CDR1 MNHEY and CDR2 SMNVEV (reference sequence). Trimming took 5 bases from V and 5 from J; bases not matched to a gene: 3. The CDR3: CASSPLAGDTQYF. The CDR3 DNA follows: TGTGCCAGCAGTCCCCTAGCGGGAGATACGCAGTATTTT.

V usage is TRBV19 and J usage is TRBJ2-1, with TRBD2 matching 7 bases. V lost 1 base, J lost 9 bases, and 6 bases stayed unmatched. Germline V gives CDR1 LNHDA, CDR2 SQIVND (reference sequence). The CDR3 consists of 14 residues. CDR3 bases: TGTGCCAGTAGTATAGGTTTAGCGGGCTTTGAGCAGTTCTTC. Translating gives CASSIGLAGFEQFF.

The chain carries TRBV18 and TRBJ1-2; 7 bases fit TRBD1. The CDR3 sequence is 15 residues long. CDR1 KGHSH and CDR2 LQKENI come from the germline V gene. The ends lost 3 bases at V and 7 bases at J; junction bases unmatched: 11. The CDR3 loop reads CASSPFDQRTGGYTF. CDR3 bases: TGTGCCAGCTCACCTTTCGACCAGAGGACAGGTGGCTACACCTTC.

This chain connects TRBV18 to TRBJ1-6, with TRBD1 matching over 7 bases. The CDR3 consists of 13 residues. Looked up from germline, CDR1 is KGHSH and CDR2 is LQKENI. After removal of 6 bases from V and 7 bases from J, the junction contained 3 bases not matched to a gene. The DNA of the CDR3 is TGTGCCAGCTCCCGGGACAGCAATTCACCCCTCCACTTT. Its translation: CASSRDSNSPLHF.

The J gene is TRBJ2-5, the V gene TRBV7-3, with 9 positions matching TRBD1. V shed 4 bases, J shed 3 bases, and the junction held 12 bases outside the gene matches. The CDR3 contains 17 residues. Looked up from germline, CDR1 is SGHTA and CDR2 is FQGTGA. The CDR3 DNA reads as TGTGCCAGCAGCTCTTATCTTGTGAGGACAGGGGAAGAGACCCAGTACTTC. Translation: CASSSYLVRTGEETQYF.

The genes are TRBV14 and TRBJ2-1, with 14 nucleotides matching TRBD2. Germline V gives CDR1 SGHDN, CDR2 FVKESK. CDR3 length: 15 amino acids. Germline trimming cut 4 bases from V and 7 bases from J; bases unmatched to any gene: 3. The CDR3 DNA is TGTGCCAGCAGCCCGGGACTAGCGGGAGTTAATGAGCAGTTCTTC. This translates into CASSPGLAGVNEQFF.